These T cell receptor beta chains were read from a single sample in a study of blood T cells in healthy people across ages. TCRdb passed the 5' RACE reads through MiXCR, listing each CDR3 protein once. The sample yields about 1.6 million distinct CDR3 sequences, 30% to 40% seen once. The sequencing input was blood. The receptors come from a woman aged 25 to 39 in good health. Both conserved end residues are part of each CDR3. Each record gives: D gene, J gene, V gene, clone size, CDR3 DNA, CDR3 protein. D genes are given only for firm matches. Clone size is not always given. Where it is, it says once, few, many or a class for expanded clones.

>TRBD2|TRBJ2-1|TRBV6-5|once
TGTGCCAGCAGCGGTACTAGCGGGGGGCCGGACAATGAGCAGTTCTTC
CASSGTSGGPDNEQFF
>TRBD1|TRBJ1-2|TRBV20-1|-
TGCAGTGCTAGATCTACAGGGGGTGGATCGAACTATGGCTACACCTTC
CSARSTGGGSNYGYTF
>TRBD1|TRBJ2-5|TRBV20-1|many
TGCAGTCCCTTGGACCCGACAGGGTCCCAAGAGACCCAGTACTTC
CSPLDPTGSQETQYF
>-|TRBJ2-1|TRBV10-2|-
TGCGCCAGCAGTGCTCCACAGGTTTATGAGCAGTTCTTC
CASSAPQVYEQFF
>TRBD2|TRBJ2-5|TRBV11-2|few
TGTGCCAGCAGCTTAGGGAGCGGGAGGTTCCAGTACTTC
CASSLGSGRFQYF
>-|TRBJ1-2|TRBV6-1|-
TGTGCCAGCAGTGAAACTTTGACGGATGGCTACACCTTC
CASSETLTDGYTF
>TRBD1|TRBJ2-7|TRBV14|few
TGCGAACTAAGGGGGCACGAGCAGTACTTC
CELRGHEQYF
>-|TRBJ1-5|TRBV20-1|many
TGCAGTGCTAGTAGGGGGGTAGGTCAGCCCCAGCATTTT
CSASRGVGQPQHF
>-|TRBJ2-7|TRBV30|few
TGTGCCTGGAGATCCCCGCGTCAGGGGTCCTACGAGCAGTACTTC
CAWRSPRQGSYEQYF
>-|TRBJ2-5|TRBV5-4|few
TGTGCCAGCAGCGCGGCGGCTATCCAAGAGACCCAGTACTTC
CASSAAAIQETQYF
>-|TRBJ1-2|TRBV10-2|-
TGCGCCAGCAGAGACCCGACAGAGGCAAGGGATGGCTACACCTTC
CASRDPTEARDGYTF
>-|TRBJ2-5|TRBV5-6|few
TGTGCCAGCACCCGGAGGCAGGACGCGACCCAGTACTTC
CASTRRQDATQYF
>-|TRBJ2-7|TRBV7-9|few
TGTGCCAGCAGGTGGCAGGGCGGCAGCTCCTACGAGCAGTACTTC
CASRWQGGSSYEQYF
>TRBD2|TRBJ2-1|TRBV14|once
TGTGCCAGCAGCCAAGATTGGGCGGGGGGACAGTTCTTC
CASSQDWAGGQFF
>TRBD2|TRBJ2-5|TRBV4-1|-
TGCGCCAGCAGCCAAGGAGGGAGGGGCCAAGAGACCCAGTACTTC
CASSQGGRGQETQYF
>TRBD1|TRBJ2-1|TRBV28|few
TGTGCCAGCAGATGGGACAGGTACAATGAGCAGTTCTTC
CASRWDRYNEQFF
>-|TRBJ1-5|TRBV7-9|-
TGTGCCAGCAGCAAGACAGGTGGGGATCAGCCCCAGCATTTT
CASSKTGGDQPQHF
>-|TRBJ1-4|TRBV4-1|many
TGCGCCAGCAGCCAAGCCGGGACGGGTGGAGAAAAACTGTTTTTT
CASSQAGTGGEKLFF
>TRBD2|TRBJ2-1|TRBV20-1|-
TGCAGTGCTAGAGATCTAGGGCGGGAGGGCTCCTACAATGAGCAGTTCTTC
CSARDLGREGSYNEQFF
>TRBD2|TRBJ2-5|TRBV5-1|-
TGCGCCAGCAGCACGGGGACTAGCGTCATAGGGACCCAGTACTTC
CASSTGTSVIGTQYF
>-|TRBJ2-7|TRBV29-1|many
TGCAGCGTTGTCTTCTCCGGGACGCCGTCCTACGAGCAGTACTTC
CSVVFSGTPSYEQYF
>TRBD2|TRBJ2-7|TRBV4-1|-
TGCGCCAGCAGCCAAGGACTAGCGGGGGGCAGGTACGAGCAGTACTTC
CASSQGLAGGRYEQYF
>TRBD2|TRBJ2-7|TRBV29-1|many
TGCAGCGCTGGAGCGGGAGTCGGATACGAGCAGTACTTC
CSAGAGVGYEQYF
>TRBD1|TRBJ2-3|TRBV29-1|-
TGCAGCGTTGAGGGGCCAGGGACAGGGGGCGCGACATATACGCAGTATTTT
CSVEGPGTGGATYTQYF
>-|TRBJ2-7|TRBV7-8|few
TGTGCCAGCAGAACCGATCCGGGTCTAACCTACGAGCAGTACTTC
CASRTDPGLTYEQYF
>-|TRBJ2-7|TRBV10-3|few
TGTGCCGTGGCTGATGGAGGGAGTGACGAGCAGTACTTC
CAVADGGSDEQYF